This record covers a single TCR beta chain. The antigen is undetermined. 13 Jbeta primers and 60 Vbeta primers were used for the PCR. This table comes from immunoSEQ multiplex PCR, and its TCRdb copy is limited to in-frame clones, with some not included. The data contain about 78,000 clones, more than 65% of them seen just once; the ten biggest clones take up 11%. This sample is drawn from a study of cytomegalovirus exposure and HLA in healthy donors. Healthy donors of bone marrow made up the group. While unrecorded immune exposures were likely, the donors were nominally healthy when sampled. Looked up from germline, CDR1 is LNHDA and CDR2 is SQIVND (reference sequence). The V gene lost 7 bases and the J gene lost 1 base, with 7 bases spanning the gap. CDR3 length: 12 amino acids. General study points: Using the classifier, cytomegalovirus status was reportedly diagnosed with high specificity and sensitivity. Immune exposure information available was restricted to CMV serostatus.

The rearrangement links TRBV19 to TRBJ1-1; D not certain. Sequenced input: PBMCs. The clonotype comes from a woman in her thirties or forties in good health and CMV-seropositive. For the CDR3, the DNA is TGTGCCAGTATCCGCGAGAACACTGAAGCTTTCTTT. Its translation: CASIRENTEAFF.